The clone carrying this TCR beta chain appeared a few times. Its target is not known. This entry comes from a study of cytomegalovirus exposure and HLA in healthy donors. Broader study findings: For most TCR sequences rarity was the rule, although some public TCRs occurred in many donors. A missense DCLRE1C variant was associated with V- and J-gene trimming of TCR beta chains in a later analysis, and an independent cohort replicated the association. Associated with cytomegalovirus, according to the listing, were about 160 TCR beta chains.

In the PCR, 60 Vbeta and 13 Jbeta primers were used. Generated by immunoSEQ multiplex PCR, the TCRdb table keeps only in-frame clones and is missing some. The sample records 60,000 to 90,000 clones, around two thirds being singletons. The CDR3 covers 14 residues. CDR1 MNHEY and CDR2 SVGAGI come from the germline V gene. The V segment lost 5 bases and the J segment 2 bases; nucleotides outside the gene matches: 2. The TCR was taken from a woman aged 45-60 years in good health and CMV-seropositive. Input material: PBMCs. This sequence joins TRBV6-5 and TRBJ1-5; 8 bases agree with TRBD1. CDR3 nucleotide sequence: TGTGCCAGCAGTCTACAGGGGGGCAATCAGCCCCAGCATTTT. It specifies CASSLQGGNQPQHF.